Listed below are T cell receptor beta chains from one sample, sequenced in a study of blood T cell repertoires in COVID-19. This table comes from immunoSEQ multiplex PCR, and its TCRdb copy is limited to in-frame clones, with some not included. The profile shows 350,000 or so clones, roughly 87% of them singletons. Sample: PBMCs or T cells enriched from blood (not recorded which). These TCRs come from a woman aged 30 to 39 who had recovered from COVID-19. The CDR3 runs from the conserved cysteine through the conserved F or W. The order of the fields is J gene, V gene, D gene, clone size, CDR3 length, CDR3 protein, CDR3 DNA. The D gene is left open where the match is weak. Clone size is stated in some rows and not others, as once, few, many or a class when expanded.

TRBJ1-1 TRBV28 NA NA 15 CASSLSSAGNTEAFF TGTGCCAGCAGTTTATCCTCGGCGGGAAACACTGAAGCTTTCTTT
TRBJ2-7 TRBV5-5 TRBD1 NA 14 CASSLWDRENEQYF TGTGCCAGCAGCTTATGGGACAGGGAGAACGAGCAGTACTTC
TRBJ2-5 TRBV12-5 TRBD1 once 13 CASGLTGVETQYF TGTGCTAGTGGTTTGACAGGGGTTGAGACCCAGTACTTC
TRBJ2-2 TRBV21-1 NA NA 13 CASSKSGAGELFF TGTGCCAGCAGCAAATCGGGAGCCGGGGAGCTGTTTTTT
TRBJ1-2 TRBV3-1/TRBV3-2 TRBD1 NA 15 CASRQGQGVGYGYTF TGTGCCAGCAGGCAAGGACAGGGGGTGGGCTATGGCTACACCTTC
TRBJ2-4 TRBV5-4 TRBD1 once 16 CASSLKKGAAKNIQYF TGTGCCAGCAGCTTGAAAAAGGGGGCAGCCAAAAACATTCAGTACTTC
TRBJ2-6 TRBV5-6 NA NA 15 CASSVLSSGANVLTF TGTGCCAGCAGCGTTCTATCCTCTGGGGCCAACGTCCTGACTTTC
TRBJ2-3 TRBV7-2 NA NA 15 CASSLGLLTTDTQYF TGTGCCAGCAGCCTCGGACTTCTAACCACAGATACGCAGTATTTT
TRBJ2-1 TRBV30 TRBD2 NA 14 CAGVMRGSYNEQFF TGTGCCGGTGTGATGCGGGGGTCCTACAATGAGCAGTTCTTC
TRBJ2-7 TRBV11-3 TRBD1 NA 14 CASSPGTGLDEQYF TGTGCCAGCAGCCCTGGGACAGGGCTCGACGAGCAGTACTTC
TRBJ2-7 TRBV9 TRBD2 NA 15 CASSESAQRGGEQYF TGTGCCAGCAGCGAGTCCGCCCAGCGGGGGGGCGAGCAGTACTTC
TRBJ1-1 TRBV10-2 NA NA 16 CASSEIPGHMNTEAFF TGCGCCAGCAGTGAGATCCCCGGACATATGAACACTGAAGCTTTCTTT
TRBJ1-5 TRBV6-1 TRBD1 NA 17 CASSEAYRTGSNQPQHF TGTGCCAGCAGTGAAGCTTACCGGACAGGCAGCAATCAGCCCCAGCATTTT
TRBJ2-1 TRBV10-3 NA NA 12 CAIMGGPNEQFF TGTGCCATCATGGGAGGACCCAATGAGCAGTTCTTC
TRBJ1-5 TRBV7-8 NA few 15 CASSPRVGSNQPQHF TGTGCCAGCAGCCCCAGGGTGGGCAGTAATCAGCCCCAGCATTTT
TRBJ1-2 TRBV15 NA NA 16 CATSRGSFLSSSGYTF TGTGCCACCAGCAGAGGATCATTCCTCTCCTCGAGCGGCTACACCTTC
TRBJ2-3 TRBV12-5 NA NA 16 CASGFLAAGGTDTQYF TGTGCTAGTGGTTTCCTGGCGGCCGGGGGCACAGATACGCAGTATTTT
TRBJ2-5 TRBV21-1 NA NA 13 CASSNDRQETQYF TGTGCCAGCAGCAACGACAGACAAGAGACCCAGTACTTC
TRBJ1-2 TRBV2 TRBD1 NA 14 CASSDRPGGRGYTF TGTGCCAGCAGTGATAGGCCAGGGGGAAGGGGCTACACCTTC
TRBJ2-6 TRBV27 NA NA 16 CASSPGRVSGANVLTF TGTGCCAGCAGCCCAGGCAGGGTCTCTGGGGCCAACGTCCTGACTTTC
TRBJ2-2 TRBV29-1 TRBD1 few 13 CSVGTGDSGELFF TGCAGCGTTGGGACAGGGGACAGCGGGGAGCTGTTTTTT
TRBJ1-5 TRBV2 NA NA 14 CASRTEGSNQPQHF TGTGCCAGCAGGACGGAGGGCAGCAATCAGCCCCAGCATTTT
TRBJ2-4 TRBV2 TRBD2 NA 20 CASSEALLGLAGGGKNIQYF TGTGCCAGCAGTGAAGCGCTCCTAGGACTAGCGGGGGGAGGCAAAAACATTCAGTACTTC
TRBJ2-3 TRBV5-1 NA NA 15 CASSLEVAGTDTQYF TGCGCCAGCAGCTTGGAGGTAGCGGGCACAGATACGCAGTATTTT
TRBJ1-1 TRBV5-1 TRBD1 NA 14 CASSLGQGARQAFF TGCGCCAGCAGCTTGGGGCAGGGGGCCCGGCAGGCTTTCTTT
TRBJ1-6 TRBV3-1/TRBV3-2 NA NA 17 CASSQGGKSSYNSPLHF TGTGCCAGCAGCCAGGGGGGGAAGTCTTCCTATAATTCACCCCTCCACTTT
TRBJ1-2 TRBV3-1/TRBV3-2 NA NA 15 CASSPEMRFPYGYTF TGTGCCAGCAGCCCAGAGATGAGGTTTCCCTATGGCTACACCTTC
TRBJ1-2 TRBV6-2/TRBV6-3 NA few 14 CASSSGASRYGYTF TGTGCCAGCAGTTCCGGAGCCAGTCGGTATGGCTACACCTTC
TRBJ1-1 TRBV14 NA NA 16 CASSQDKGRGYTEAFF TGTGCCAGCAGCCAAGACAAGGGGCGGGGGTACACTGAAGCTTTCTTT
TRBJ2-7 TRBV4-3 TRBD1 once 15 CASSQDWTGFYEQYF TGCGCCAGCAGCCAAGATTGGACAGGTTTCTACGAGCAGTACTTC
TRBJ1-3 TRBV18 TRBD1 NA 16 CASSPNRGQSGNTIYF TGTGCCAGCTCACCAAACAGGGGGCAGTCTGGAAACACCATATATTTT
TRBJ1-5 TRBV28 TRBD1 NA 16 CASSFSGQGSYQPQHF TGTGCCAGCAGTTTCTCAGGACAGGGAAGTTATCAGCCCCAGCATTTT
TRBJ2-2 TRBV28 TRBD2 NA 16 CASSRLAGGNTGELFF TGTGCCAGCAGCAGACTAGCGGGGGGGAACACCGGGGAGCTGTTTTTT
TRBJ2-7 TRBV13 TRBD1 NA 15 CASSLPGTGSYEQYF TGTGCCAGCAGCCTCCCTGGGACAGGATCCTACGAGCAGTACTTC
TRBJ2-6 TRBV2 NA NA 16 CASSEAERSGANVLTF TGTGCCAGCAGTGAGGCTGAACGCTCTGGGGCCAACGTCCTGACTTTC
TRBJ1-2 TRBV11-2 NA NA 14 CASSLGAGNYGYTF TGTGCCAGCAGCTTAGGGGCAGGGAACTATGGCTACACCTTC
TRBJ1-5 TRBV19 TRBD1 NA 14 CASSKDRAQGPQHF TGTGCCAGTAGTAAAGACAGGGCCCAGGGGCCCCAGCATTTT
TRBJ1-4 TRBV11-2 TRBD1 NA 14 CASSQDRAREKLFF TGTGCCAGCAGCCAGGACAGGGCACGGGAAAAACTGTTTTTT
TRBJ2-7 TRBV7-2 NA NA 16 CASSPQGVGLSYEQYF TGTGCCAGCAGCCCCCAGGGTGTAGGGCTTTCCTACGAGCAGTACTTC
TRBJ1-1 TRBV9 NA few 16 CASSVAEVSLNTEAFF TGTGCCAGCAGCGTAGCCGAGGTATCCCTGAACACTGAAGCTTTCTTT
TRBJ2-5 TRBV5-1 TRBD1 NA 15 CASSRWGQGAETQYF TGCGCCAGCAGCAGATGGGGACAGGGAGCGGAGACCCAGTACTTC
TRBJ2-7 TRBV19 NA once 15 CASSIASGYAYEQYF TGTGCCAGTAGTATTGCCTCAGGGTACGCCTACGAGCAGTACTTC